The entry below describes one T cell receptor beta chain. What it binds is unknown. The sample originates from a study of T cell clones after liver transplantation. V was shortened by 3 bases and J by 10 bases, with 18 bases between the two germline ends. CDR3 length: 14 amino acids. Germline-derived CDR1 and CDR2 are SGHAT and FQNNGV. Study results and limitations: These preliminary findings come from unstandardized post-transplant sampling times.

Libraries were prepared by immunoSEQ multiplex PCR; TCRdb keeps only in-frame clonotypes and omits some of them. The sample shows fewer than 80,000 clones, around 80% of them seen only once. The clonotype originates from a human patient who received a liver transplant. Some T cells may be transferred from the graft donor. Sequencing was performed on CD4+ T cells from blood, taken around 50 months after liver transplant. The chain employs TRBV11-2 and TRBJ2-5, with D possibly matching TRBD2 (6 bases). The CDR3 region is CASSLGTGRFGQYF. The CDR3 bases are TGTGCCAGCAGCTTGGGGACGGGGAGGTTTGGCCAGTACTTC.